The 15 T cell receptor beta chains listed next were all sequenced from one sample in a study of cytotoxic CD8 clonotypes in ibrutinib-treated CLL. Some clones are missing from TCRdb's copy, which holds only in-frame ones; the method was immunoSEQ multiplex PCR. This table holds roughly 150,000 clones, 70% to 90% found once. The sample consisted of PBMCs, taken at disease progression, from a patient treated with ibrutinib. The receptors stem from a human donor with chronic lymphocytic leukemia.

J is TRBJ2-1 and V is TRBV14; D not resolved. Germline V CDR1 and CDR2: SGHDN, FVKESK. V was trimmed by 1 base and J by 4 bases, leaving 8 bases between them. The CDR3 runs 14 residues. The DNA of the CDR3 is TGTGCCAGCAGCCAAGCGTCCTTATACAATGAGCAGTTCTTC. It yields the protein CASSQASLYNEQFF.

V usage is TRBV28 and J usage is TRBJ2-7, with 8 bases lining up with TRBD1. CDR3 length: 15 amino acids. Germline trimming cut 5 bases from V and 2 bases from J; bases unmatched to any gene: 8. The germline gives CDR1 MDHEN, CDR2 SYDVKM. CDR3 sequence reads: CASSPQLTGAYEQYF. The CDR3 nucleotides read TGTGCCAGCAGTCCCCAATTGACAGGGGCCTACGAGCAGTACTTC.

The chain employs TRBV7-9 and TRBJ2-1; 7 bases align to TRBD1. Germline trimming cut 6 bases from V and 9 bases from J; bases unmatched to any gene: 17. The CDR3 is made up of 16 amino acids. Germline CDR1 reads SEHNR; CDR2 reads FQNEAQ (reference sequence). CDR3 loop: CASSSSLAGGKGEQFF. CDR3 sequence (DNA): TGTGCCAGCAGTTCGAGTCTGGCAGGGGGAAAGGGTGAGCAGTTCTTC.

This chain uses TRBV4-3 with TRBJ2-3; 7 bases line up with TRBD2. The CDR3 is 19 residues long. The V and J ends lost 4 bases and 4 bases, in that order; junction bases with no gene match: 20. The V gene's germline CDR1 is LGHNA and CDR2 YSLEER. The CDR3 sequence: CASSPTGRLGGSIADTQYF. For the CDR3, the DNA is TGCGCCAGCAGCCCCACCGGTAGGCTTGGCGGGAGTATCGCAGATACGCAGTATTTT.

The chain couples TRBV5-1 to TRBJ1-2; D uncertain. CDR1 is SGHRS, CDR2 YFSETQ, per germline. Trimming took off 0 bases at V and 4 bases at J, with 4 bases between the two ends. There are 12 residues in the CDR3. CDR3 in amino acids: CASSLDGYGYTF. The CDR3 DNA sequence: TGCGCCAGCAGCTTGGACGGCTATGGCTACACCTTC. The full variable domain, with the rest looked up from reference TRBV5-1 and TRBJ1-2, is KAGVTQTPRYLIKTRGQQVTLSCSPISGHRSVSWYQQTPGQGLQFLFEYFSETQRNKGNFPGRFSGRQFSNSRSEMNVSTLELGDSALYLCASSLDGYGYTFGSGTRLTVV.

This clone was recorded only once. The genes are TRBV5-1 and TRBJ1-1; D uncertain. The germline V gene has CDR1 SGHRS and CDR2 YFSETQ. This CDR3 comprises 14 residues. With 0 bases removed from V and 3 bases from J, the gap between germline ends came to 9 bases. CDR3 sequence reads: CASSLGSADTEAFF. For the CDR3, the DNA is TGCGCCAGCAGCTTGGGCTCCGCCGACACTGAAGCTTTCTTT.

Concerning this clone itself: Other DNA sequences in this specimen translate into the identical CDR3. V is TRBV20-1 and J is TRBJ2-7; D possibly matches TRBD1 or TRBD2 (5 bases each). With 4 bases removed from V and 6 bases from J, the gap between germline ends came to 10 bases. In germline, CDR1 is DFQATT, CDR2 SNEGSKA (reference sequence). The CDR3 has 11 residues. For the CDR3, the DNA is TGCAGTGCTACACGGGACCTCGAGCAGTACTTC. This gives the protein CSATRDLEQYF.

This chain uses TRBV27 with TRBJ1-3; a weak D match, TRBD1 (5 bases). Germline V gives CDR1 MNHEY, CDR2 SMNVEV (reference sequence). V was pared by 0 bases and J by 8 bases, with 23 bases between. CDR3 length equals 18 residues. This chain's CDR3 is CASSLSLGGTGIRYTIYF. The CDR3 coding sequence is TGTGCCAGCAGTTTATCGCTGGGTGGGACTGGCATTAGATACACCATATATTTT.

The chain couples TRBV19 to TRBJ2-7; D tentatively reads TRBD1 or TRBD2 (5 bases each). Trimming shortened V by 4 bases and J by 2 bases, and 18 bases separated the two germline ends. Per the germline V gene, CDR1 is LNHDA and CDR2 is SQIVND (reference sequence). The CDR3 is made up of 16 amino acids. The CDR3 sequence: CASSTRLPGRPYEQYF. CDR3 DNA: TGTGCCAGTAGTACCCGATTGCCGGGACGCCCCTACGAGCAGTACTTC.

The CDR3 loop reads CATSRRAGVADTQYF. The CDR3 nucleotides read TGTGCCACCAGCAGGAGAGCGGGAGTCGCAGATACGCAGTATTTT. J is TRBJ2-3 and V is TRBV15; TRBD2 matches 8 bases. Germline V lookup: CDR1 LNHNV, CDR2 YYDKDF (reference sequence). V trimming: 3 bases; J trimming: 4 bases; junction bases outside the gene matches: 6. This CDR3 is built from 15 residues.

The gene calls are TRBV15 and TRBJ1-6; 8 bases match TRBD1. The CDR3 sequence is 15 residues long. Looked up from germline, CDR1 is LNHNV and CDR2 is YYDKDF (reference sequence). Unmatched junction bases numbered 4, after V lost 0 bases and J lost 9 bases. This chain's CDR3 is CATSRDMQGASPLHF. The CDR3 DNA reads as TGTGCCACCAGCAGAGATATGCAGGGGGCTTCACCCCTCCACTTT.

Comment on this clone: At one end the junction does not follow the germline gene, possibly because of a read error. The CDR3 nucleotides are TGTGCCAACAGCGTAGAGAACTTTGCAAACATTCAGTACTTC. As protein: CANSVENFANIQYF. The rearrangement uses TRBV9 and TRBJ2-4; unclear D gene. The CDR3 sequence is 14 residues long. Per germline, CDR1 SGDLS and CDR2 YYNGEE.

The rearrangement uses TRBV27 and TRBJ1-2; maybe TRBD1 (5 bases). The CDR3 spans 13 residues. From germline, CDR1 is MNHEY and CDR2 SMNVEV (reference sequence). The V and J ends lost 4 bases and 8 bases respectively, with 14 bases between them. The CDR3 region is CASSWGRRTGYTF. The DNA of the CDR3 is TGTGCCAGCAGTTGGGGGAGGAGGACGGGCTACACCTTC.

This chain joins TRBV27 and TRBJ1-4; tentative D call: TRBD1 (6 bases). There are 12 residues in the CDR3. The V gene lost 4 bases and the J gene lost 10 bases, with 10 bases spanning the gap. Germline CDR1 is MNHEY and CDR2 is SMNVEV (reference sequence). As DNA, the CDR3 is TGTGCCAGCAGTTGGGAGGGGGGAAAACTGTTTTTT. Translating gives CASSWEGGKLFF.

Note on this clone: A read error may account for a junction end that differs from germline. This rearrangement joins TRBV4-1 to TRBJ2-7; D gene uncertain. The CDR3 is made up of 14 amino acids. Per the germline V gene, CDR1 is MGHRA and CDR2 is YSYEKL. CDR3 bases: TGCGCCAGCAACCAAGGTCTTCAGACCTACGAGCAGTACTTC. The encoded protein is CASNQGLQTYEQYF.